The rows below give T cell receptor beta chains drawn from one sample of a study of blood T cells in healthy people across ages. TCRdb ran MiXCR on the 5' RACE reads and lists one entry per CDR3 protein. The sample yields 1.5 million or so distinct CDR3 sequences, 42% seen once. Sequences were obtained from blood. Receptor source: a woman younger than 30 in good health. CDR3s include the opening cysteine and the closing phenylalanine or tryptophan. The order of the fields is V gene, clone size, D gene, J gene, CDR3 DNA, CDR3 protein. D genes are given only for firm matches. Clone size is given for some rows only: seen once, a few or many times, or a class if the clone is expanded.

>TRBV28|few|NA|TRBJ1-4
TGTGCCAGCAGTACCCCCGGGATCACTAATGAAAAACTGTTTTTT
CASSTPGITNEKLFF
>TRBV4-1|NA|NA|TRBJ2-1
TGCGCCAGCAGCCCCCCTAGGTTTGGGGCGTTCTCTGGCAATGAGCAGTTCTTC
CASSPPRFGAFSGNEQFF
>TRBV6-1|NA|TRBD2|TRBJ2-5
TGTGCCAACGAAGCCGTAGCGGGAGGAGTAGAGACCCAGTACTTC
CANEAVAGGVETQYF
>TRBV9|NA|NA|TRBJ2-1
TGTGCCAGCAGCGTAGTATCATGGGGATACAATGAGCAGTTCTTC
CASSVVSWGYNEQFF
>TRBV20-1|few|NA|TRBJ2-7
TGCAGTGCCCTCGACAGACTTAACTACGAGCAGTACTTC
CSALDRLNYEQYF
>TRBV10-3|few|TRBD2|TRBJ2-2
TGTGCCATCAGTGAAGCAGCGGGAGTAAGCACCGGGGAGCTGTTTTTT
CAISEAAGVSTGELFF
>TRBV24-1|NA|NA|TRBJ2-6
TGTGCCACCGCGGGCTCTGGGGCCAACGTCCTGACTTTC
CATAGSGANVLTF
>TRBV19|NA|NA|TRBJ1-2
TGTGCCAGTAGTATGAGGGCAGACCCTAACTATGGCTACACCTTC
CASSMRADPNYGYTF
>TRBV18|NA|NA|TRBJ1-2
TGTGCCAGCTCACCGTCAAGGTGGGATGGCTACACCTTC
CASSPSRWDGYTF
>TRBV20-1|NA|NA|TRBJ2-1
TGCAGTGCTAGTCAACAGCTGGGCGATGAGCAGTTCTTC
CSASQQLGDEQFF
>TRBV2|NA|NA|TRBJ1-1
TGTGCCAGTAGCCGGAGGTCAGGATCTGAAGCTTTCTTT
CASSRRSGSEAFF
>TRBV7-9|NA|TRBD2|TRBJ2-1
TGTGCCAACGACGGAAGACTAGCGGGAGTCGACTACAATGAGCAGTTCTTC
CANDGRLAGVDYNEQFF
>TRBV5-6|few|NA|TRBJ2-6
TGTGCCAGCAGCCTCCTGGACAGCTCTGGGGCCAACGTCCTGACTTTC
CASSLLDSSGANVLTF
>TRBV20-1|NA|NA|TRBJ2-6
TGCAGTGCTAGGGCCCACTCCCCTGCGGGCTCTGGGGCCAACGTCCTGACTTTC
CSARAHSPAGSGANVLTF
>TRBV18|NA|NA|TRBJ2-1
TGTGCCATCTCACCACCGAGGGGTTTAAATGAGCAGTTCTTC
CAISPPRGLNEQFF
>TRBV7-2|few|TRBD1|TRBJ2-3
TGTGCCAGCAGCTTCGACAGGGAAGATACGCAGTATTTT
CASSFDREDTQYF
>TRBV7-8|many|TRBD1|TRBJ2-1
TGTGCCAGCACACTGACAGGGCCTAGCAATGAGCAGTTCTTC
CASTLTGPSNEQFF
>TRBV27|NA|TRBD1|TRBJ1-3
TGTGCCAGCAAGGCAGGGGGCTTTGGAAACACCATATATTTT
CASKAGGFGNTIYF
>TRBV12-3/TRBV12-4|NA|NA|TRBJ1-5
TGTGCCAGCAGGAGTAGCAGGGGTTACAATCAGCCCCAGCATTTT
CASRSSRGYNQPQHF
>TRBV20-1|NA|TRBD2|TRBJ2-5
TGCAGTGCTAGAGGGGAGCGGGAGGCCGATGGGACTCAAGAGACCCAGTACTTC
CSARGEREADGTQETQYF
>TRBV29-1|many|NA|TRBJ1-6
TGCAGCGTCGGGACAAATAATTCACCCCTCCACTTT
CSVGTNNSPLHF
>TRBV3-1|few|TRBD1|TRBJ2-4
TGTGCCAGCAGCCAAACGACAGGGGCCATTCAGTACTTC
CASSQTTGAIQYF
>TRBV27|few|TRBD1|TRBJ1-2
TGTGCCAGCAGCCGATCGACAGGGGGCGAGGGCTACACCTTC
CASSRSTGGEGYTF
>TRBV20-1|once|TRBD2|TRBJ2-2
TGCAGTGCTAGAGGTTTCACTAGCGGGAACACCGGGGAGCTGTTTTTT
CSARGFTSGNTGELFF
>TRBV28|NA|TRBD2|TRBJ2-5
TGTGCCACCATAAGTGCAGCGGGGCTTGCGGATGAGCAGTACTTC
CATISAAGLADEQYF
>TRBV15|NA|NA|TRBJ1-2
TGTGCCACCAGCAGCATGCAGGGGAACTATGGCTACACCTTC
CATSSMQGNYGYTF
>TRBV10-3|many|TRBD1|TRBJ2-7
TGTGCCATCAGGGACGGACAGGGGGCAGTCTACGAGCAGTACTTC
CAIRDGQGAVYEQYF
>TRBV15|few|TRBD2|TRBJ2-1
TGTGCCACCAGCAGAGTATCGACTAGCGGGGGCGATGAGCAGTTCTTC
CATSRVSTSGGDEQFF